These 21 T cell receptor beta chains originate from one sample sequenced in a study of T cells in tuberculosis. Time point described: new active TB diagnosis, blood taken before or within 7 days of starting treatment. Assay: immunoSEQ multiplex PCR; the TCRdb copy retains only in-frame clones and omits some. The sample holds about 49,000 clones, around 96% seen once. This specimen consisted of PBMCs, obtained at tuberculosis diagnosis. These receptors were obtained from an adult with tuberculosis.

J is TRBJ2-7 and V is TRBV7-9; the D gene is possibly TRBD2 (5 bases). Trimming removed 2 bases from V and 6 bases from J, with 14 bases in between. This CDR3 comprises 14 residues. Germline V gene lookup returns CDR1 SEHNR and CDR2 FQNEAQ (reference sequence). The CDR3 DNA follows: TGTGCCAGCAGCTTATGGGAGTCAATCTCCGAGCAGTACTTC. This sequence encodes CASSLWESISEQYF. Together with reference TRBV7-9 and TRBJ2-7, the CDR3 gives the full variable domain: DTGVSQNPRHKITKRGQNVTFRCDPISEHNRLYWYRQTLGQGPEFLTYFQNEAQLEKSRLLSDRFSAERPKGSFSTLEIQRTEQGDSAMYLCASSLWESISEQYFGPGTRLTVT.

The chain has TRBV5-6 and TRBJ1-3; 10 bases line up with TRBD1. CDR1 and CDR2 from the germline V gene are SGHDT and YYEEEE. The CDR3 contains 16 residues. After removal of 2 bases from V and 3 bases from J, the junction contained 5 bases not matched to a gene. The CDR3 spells CASSLDRGRIGNTIYF. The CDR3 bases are TGTGCCAGCAGCTTAGACAGGGGGCGCATTGGAAACACCATATATTTT.

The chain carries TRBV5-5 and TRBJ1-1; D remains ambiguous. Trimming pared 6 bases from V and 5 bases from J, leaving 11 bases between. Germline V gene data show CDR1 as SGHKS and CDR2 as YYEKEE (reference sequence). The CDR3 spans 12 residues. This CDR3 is CASKDDGTEAFF. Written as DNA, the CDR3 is TGTGCCAGCAAGGATGACGGGACTGAAGCTTTCTTT.

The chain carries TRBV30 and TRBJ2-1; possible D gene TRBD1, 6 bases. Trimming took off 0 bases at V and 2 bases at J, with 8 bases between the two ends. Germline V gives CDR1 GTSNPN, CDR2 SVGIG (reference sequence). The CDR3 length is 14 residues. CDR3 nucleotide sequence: TGTGCCTGGAGTGTAGAGGGGGCCTACAATGAGCAGTTCTTC. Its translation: CAWSVEGAYNEQFF.

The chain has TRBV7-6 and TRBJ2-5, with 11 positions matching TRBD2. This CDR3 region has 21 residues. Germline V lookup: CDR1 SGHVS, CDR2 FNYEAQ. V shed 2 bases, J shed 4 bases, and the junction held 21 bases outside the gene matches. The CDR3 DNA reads TGTGCCAGCAGCTTAAATCTAATTGTAGCGGGAGGGAATACCCGGATAGAGACCCAGTACTTC. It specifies CASSLNLIVAGGNTRIETQYF.

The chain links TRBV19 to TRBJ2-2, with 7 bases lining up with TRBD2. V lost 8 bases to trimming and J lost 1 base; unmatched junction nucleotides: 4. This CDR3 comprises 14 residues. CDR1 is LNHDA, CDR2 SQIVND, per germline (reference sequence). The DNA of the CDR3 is TGTGCCAGTTCGAGGGAGGGGAACACCGGGGAGCTGTTTTTT. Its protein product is CASSREGNTGELFF.

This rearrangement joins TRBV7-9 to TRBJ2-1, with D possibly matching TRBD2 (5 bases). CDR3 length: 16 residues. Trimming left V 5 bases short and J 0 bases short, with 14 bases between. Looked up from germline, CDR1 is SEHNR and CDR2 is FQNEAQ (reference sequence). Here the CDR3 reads CASSLGVGTSYNEQFF. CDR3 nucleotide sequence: TGTGCCAGCAGCCTCGGGGTTGGTACCTCCTACAATGAGCAGTTCTTC.

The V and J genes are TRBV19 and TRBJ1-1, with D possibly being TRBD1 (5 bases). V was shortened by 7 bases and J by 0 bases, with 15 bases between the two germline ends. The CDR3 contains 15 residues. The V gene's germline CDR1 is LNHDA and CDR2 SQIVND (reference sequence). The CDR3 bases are TGTGCCAGTACCTCTCTGCCAGGGCTGAACACTGAAGCTTTCTTT. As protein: CASTSLPGLNTEAFF.

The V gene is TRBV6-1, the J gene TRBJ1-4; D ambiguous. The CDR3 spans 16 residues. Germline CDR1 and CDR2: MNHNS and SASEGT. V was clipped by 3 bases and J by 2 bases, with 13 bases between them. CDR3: CASSDAGRSTNEKLFF. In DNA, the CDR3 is TGTGCCAGCAGTGATGCGGGGAGATCCACTAATGAAAAACTGTTTTTT.

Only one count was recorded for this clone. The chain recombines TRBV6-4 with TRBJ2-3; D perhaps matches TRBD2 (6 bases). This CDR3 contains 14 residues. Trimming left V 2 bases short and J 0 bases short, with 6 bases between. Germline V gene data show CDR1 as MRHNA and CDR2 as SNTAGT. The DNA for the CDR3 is TGTGCCAGCAGTGACGGACTAAGCACAGATACGCAGTATTTT. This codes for CASSDGLSTDTQYF.

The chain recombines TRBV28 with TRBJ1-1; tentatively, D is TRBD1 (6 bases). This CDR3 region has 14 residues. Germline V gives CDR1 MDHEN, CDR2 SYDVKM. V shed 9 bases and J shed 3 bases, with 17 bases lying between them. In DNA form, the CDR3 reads TGTGCCAGTCTGTGGAGGGGGAGGGACACTGAAGCTTTCTTT. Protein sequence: CASLWRGRDTEAFF.

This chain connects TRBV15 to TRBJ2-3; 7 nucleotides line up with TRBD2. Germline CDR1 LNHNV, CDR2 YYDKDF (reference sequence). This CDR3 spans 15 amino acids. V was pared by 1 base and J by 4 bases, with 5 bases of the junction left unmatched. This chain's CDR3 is CATSRAGGRADTQYF. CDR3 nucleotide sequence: TGTGCCACCAGCAGAGCGGGGGGACGAGCAGATACGCAGTATTTT.

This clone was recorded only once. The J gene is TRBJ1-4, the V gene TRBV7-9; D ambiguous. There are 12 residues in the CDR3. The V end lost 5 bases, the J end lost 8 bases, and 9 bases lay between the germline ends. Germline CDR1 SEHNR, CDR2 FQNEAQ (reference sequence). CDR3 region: CASSGMTEKLFF. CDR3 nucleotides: TGTGCCAGCAGCGGTATGACAGAAAAACTGTTTTTT. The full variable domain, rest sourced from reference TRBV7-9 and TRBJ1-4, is DTGVSQNPRHKITKRGQNVTFRCDPISEHNRLYWYRQTLGQGPEFLTYFQNEAQLEKSRLLSDRFSAERPKGSFSTLEIQRTEQGDSAMYLCASSGMTEKLFFGSGTQLSVL.

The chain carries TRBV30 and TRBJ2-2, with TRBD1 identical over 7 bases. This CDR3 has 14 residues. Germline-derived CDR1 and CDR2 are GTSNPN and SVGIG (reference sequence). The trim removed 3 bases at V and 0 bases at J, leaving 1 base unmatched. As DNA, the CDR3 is TGTGCCTGGAGGGGGACAGCGAACACCGGGGAGCTGTTTTTT. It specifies CAWRGTANTGELFF.

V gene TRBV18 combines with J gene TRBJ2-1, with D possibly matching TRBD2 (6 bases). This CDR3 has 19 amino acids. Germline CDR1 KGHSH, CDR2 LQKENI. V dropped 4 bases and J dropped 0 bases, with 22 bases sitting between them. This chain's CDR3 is CASSLRGQWRELSYNEQFF. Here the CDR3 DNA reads TGTGCCAGCTCACTAAGAGGCCAATGGCGGGAACTCTCCTACAATGAGCAGTTCTTC.

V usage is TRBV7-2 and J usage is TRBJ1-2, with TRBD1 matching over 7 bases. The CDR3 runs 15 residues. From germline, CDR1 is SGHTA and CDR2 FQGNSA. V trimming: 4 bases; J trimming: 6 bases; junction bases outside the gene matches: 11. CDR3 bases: TGTGCCAGCAGCTCCAAGGGACAGACAGTGGATGGCTACACCTTC. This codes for CASSSKGQTVDGYTF.

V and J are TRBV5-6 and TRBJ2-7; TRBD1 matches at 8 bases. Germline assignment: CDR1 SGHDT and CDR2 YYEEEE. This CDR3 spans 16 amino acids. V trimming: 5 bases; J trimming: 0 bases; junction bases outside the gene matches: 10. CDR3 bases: TGTGCCAGCAGATACCGGACAGGGAGCGGCTCCTACGAGCAGTACTTC. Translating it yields CASRYRTGSGSYEQYF.

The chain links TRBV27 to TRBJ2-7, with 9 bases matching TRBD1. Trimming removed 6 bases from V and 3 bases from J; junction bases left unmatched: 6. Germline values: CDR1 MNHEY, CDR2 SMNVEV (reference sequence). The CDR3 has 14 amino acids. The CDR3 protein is CASRQWTGDYEQYF. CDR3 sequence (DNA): TGTGCCAGCAGACAGTGGACAGGGGACTACGAGCAGTACTTC.

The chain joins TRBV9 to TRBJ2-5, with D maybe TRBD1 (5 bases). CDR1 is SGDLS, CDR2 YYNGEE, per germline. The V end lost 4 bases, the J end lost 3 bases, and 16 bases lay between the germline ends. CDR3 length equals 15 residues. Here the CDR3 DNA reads TGTGCCAGCAGCCCGAGTGGGTCCAGGGAAGAGACCCAGTACTTC. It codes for CASSPSGSREETQYF. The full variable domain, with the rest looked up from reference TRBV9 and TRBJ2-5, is DSGVTQTPKHLITATGQRVTLRCSPRSGDLSVYWYQQSLDQGLQFLIQYYNGEERAKGNILERFSAQQFPDLHSELNLSSLELGDSALYFCASSPSGSREETQYFGPGTRLLVL.

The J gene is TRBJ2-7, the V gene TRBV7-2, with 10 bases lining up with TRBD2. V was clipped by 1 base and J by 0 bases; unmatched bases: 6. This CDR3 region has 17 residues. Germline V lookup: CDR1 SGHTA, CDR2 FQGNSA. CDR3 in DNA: TGTGCCAGCAGCTTAGTAATCCTAGCGGGAGACTCCTACGAGCAGTACTTC. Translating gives CASSLVILAGDSYEQYF.

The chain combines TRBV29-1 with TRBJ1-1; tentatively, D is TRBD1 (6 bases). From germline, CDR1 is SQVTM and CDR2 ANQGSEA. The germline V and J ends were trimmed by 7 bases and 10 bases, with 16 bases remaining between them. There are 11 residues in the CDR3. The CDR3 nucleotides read TGCAGCGGGGGGGGGACATACGGAGCTTTCTTT. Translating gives CSGGGTYGAFF. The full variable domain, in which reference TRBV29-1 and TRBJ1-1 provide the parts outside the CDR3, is SAVISQKPSRDICQRGTSLTIQCQVDSQVTMMFWYRQQPGQSLTLIATANQGSEATYESGFVIDKFPISRPNLTFSTLTVSNMSPEDSSIYLCSGGGTYGAFFGQGTRLTVV.